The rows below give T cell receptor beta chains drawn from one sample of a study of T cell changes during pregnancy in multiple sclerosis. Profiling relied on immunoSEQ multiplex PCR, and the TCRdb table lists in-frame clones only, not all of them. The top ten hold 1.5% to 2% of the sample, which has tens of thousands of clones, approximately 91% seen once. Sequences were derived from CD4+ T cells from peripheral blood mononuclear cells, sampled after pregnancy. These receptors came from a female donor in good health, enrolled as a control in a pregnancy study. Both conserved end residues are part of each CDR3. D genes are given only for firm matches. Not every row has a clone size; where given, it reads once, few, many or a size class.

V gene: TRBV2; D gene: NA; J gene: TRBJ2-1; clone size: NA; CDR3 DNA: TGTGCCAGCAGTGAAAATCCGAACAGGAACAATGAGCAGTTCTTC; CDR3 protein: CASSENPNRNNEQFF
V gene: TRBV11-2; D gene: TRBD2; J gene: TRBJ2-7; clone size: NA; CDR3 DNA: TGTGCCAGCAGCACAAATAGCGGGAGGGCCTGGTTCGAGCAGTACTTC; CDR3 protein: CASSTNSGRAWFEQYF
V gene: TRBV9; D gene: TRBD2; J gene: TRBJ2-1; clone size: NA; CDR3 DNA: TGTGCCAGCAGCGCCTTAGCGGGAAGGCGGTACAATGAGCAGTTCTTC; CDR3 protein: CASSALAGRRYNEQFF
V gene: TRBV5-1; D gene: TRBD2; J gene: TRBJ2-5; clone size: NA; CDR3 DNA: TGCGCCAGCCGGGACAGGGGGACTAGCGGGGCTCCGGAGACCCAGTACTTC; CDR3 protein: CASRDRGTSGAPETQYF
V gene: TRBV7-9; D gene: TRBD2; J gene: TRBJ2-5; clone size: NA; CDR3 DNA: TGTGCCAGCAGCTTACTTGGGGGACTAGCGGGGAGAGAGACCCAGTACTTC; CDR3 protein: CASSLLGGLAGRETQYF
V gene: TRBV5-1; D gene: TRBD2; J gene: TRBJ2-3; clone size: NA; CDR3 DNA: TGCGCCAGCAGCTTGGCTAGCGGGGGATTTTTAGATACGCAGTATTTT; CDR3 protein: CASSLASGGFLDTQYF
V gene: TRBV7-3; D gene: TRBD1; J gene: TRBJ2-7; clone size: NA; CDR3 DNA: TGTGCCAGCAGTTGGGGACAGGGCGCCTACGAGCAGTACTTC; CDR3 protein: CASSWGQGAYEQYF
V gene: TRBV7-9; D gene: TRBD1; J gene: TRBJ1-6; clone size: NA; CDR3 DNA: TGTGCCAGCAGCCTGACAGGGGATAATTCACCCCTCCACTTT; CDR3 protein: CASSLTGDNSPLHF
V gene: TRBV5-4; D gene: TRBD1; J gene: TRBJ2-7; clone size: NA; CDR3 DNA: TGTGCCAGCAGCCCGACAGGGGGGACCTACGAGCAGTACTTC; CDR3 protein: CASSPTGGTYEQYF
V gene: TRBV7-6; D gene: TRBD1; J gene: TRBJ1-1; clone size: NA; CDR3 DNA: TGTGCCAGCAGCCCTCTGGGCGGGACAGGAGCCGGTGAAGCTTTCTTT; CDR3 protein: CASSPLGGTGAGEAFF
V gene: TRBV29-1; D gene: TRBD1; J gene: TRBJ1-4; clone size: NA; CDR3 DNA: TGCAGCGTTGAAGATTACAGGGGAAATAGTGAAAAACTGTTTTTT; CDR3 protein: CSVEDYRGNSEKLFF
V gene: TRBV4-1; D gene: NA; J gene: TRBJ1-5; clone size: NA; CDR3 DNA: TGCGCCAGCAGCCAAGATTTCGCAGGGGAAAATCAGCCCCAGCATTTT; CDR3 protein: CASSQDFAGENQPQHF
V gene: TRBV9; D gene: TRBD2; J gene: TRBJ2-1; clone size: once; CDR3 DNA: TGTGCCAGCAGCGTATTAGGCGGGAGCTCCTACAATGAGCAGTTCTTC; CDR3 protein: CASSVLGGSSYNEQFF
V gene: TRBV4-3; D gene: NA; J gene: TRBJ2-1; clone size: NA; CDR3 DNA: TGCGCCAGCAGCCAAGAAAGGTGGACTTACAATGAGCAGTTCTTC; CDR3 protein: CASSQERWTYNEQFF
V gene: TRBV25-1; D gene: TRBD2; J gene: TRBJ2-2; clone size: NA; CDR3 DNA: TGTGCCAGCGGGGGGGAGTGGGGTACGAACACCGGGGAGCTGTTTTTT; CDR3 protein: CASGGEWGTNTGELFF
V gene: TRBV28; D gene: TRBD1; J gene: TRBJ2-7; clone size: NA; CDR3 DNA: TGTGCCAGCAGTTTTTTCCCGGACAGGGTCCACGGCCACTACGAGCAGTACTTC; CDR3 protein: CASSFFPDRVHGHYEQYF
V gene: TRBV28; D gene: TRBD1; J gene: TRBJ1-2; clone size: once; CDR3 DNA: TGTGCCAGCAGTCCGCGACAGGGATTTTCCCTGAATGGCTACACCTTC; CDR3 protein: CASSPRQGFSLNGYTF
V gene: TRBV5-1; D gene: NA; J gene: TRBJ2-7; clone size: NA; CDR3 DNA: TGCGCCAGCAGCTTGTTGGGGGGGCGGACCTACGAGCAGTACTTC; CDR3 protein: CASSLLGGRTYEQYF
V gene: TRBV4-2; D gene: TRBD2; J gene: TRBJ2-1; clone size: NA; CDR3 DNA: TGTGCCAGCAGCCAGCCAAAGCGGGAGGGGTACAATGAGCAGTTCTTC; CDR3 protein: CASSQPKREGYNEQFF
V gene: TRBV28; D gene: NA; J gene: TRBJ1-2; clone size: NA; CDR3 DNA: TGTGCCAGCAGCGCTAAGGGGCAGTTTATCTATGGCTACACCTTC; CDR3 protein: CASSAKGQFIYGYTF
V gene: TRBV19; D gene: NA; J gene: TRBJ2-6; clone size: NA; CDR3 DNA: TGTGCCAGTAGTAAGTCAGGATTTCCTGGGGCCAACGTCCTGACTTTC; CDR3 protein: CASSKSGFPGANVLTF
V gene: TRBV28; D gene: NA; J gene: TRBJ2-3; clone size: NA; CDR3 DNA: TGTGCCAGCAGTTTCGGGAGTACAGATACGCAGTATTTT; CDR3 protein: CASSFGSTDTQYF
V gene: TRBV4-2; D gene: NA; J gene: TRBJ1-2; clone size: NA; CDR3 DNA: TGTGCCAGCAGCCAAGTTTTTGCTTGGGGGGATAGGGGCTATGGCTACACCTTC; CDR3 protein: CASSQVFAWGDRGYGYTF
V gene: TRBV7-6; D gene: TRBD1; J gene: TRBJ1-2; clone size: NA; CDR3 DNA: TGTGCCAGCAGCTTAACGGACAGGGGCGCTGGCTACACCTTC; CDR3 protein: CASSLTDRGAGYTF
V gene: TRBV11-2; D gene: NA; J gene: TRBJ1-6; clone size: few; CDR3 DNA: TGTGCCAGCAGTTCCCCACATATTCTAGGTTCACCCCTCCACTTT; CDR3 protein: CASSSPHILGSPLHF
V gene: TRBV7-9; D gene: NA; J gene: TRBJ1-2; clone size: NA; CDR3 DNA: TGTGCCAGCAGCAAGCTTGGGCAGAAGTATGGCTACACCTTC; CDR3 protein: CASSKLGQKYGYTF
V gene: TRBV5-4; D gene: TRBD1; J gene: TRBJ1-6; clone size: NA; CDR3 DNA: TGTGCCAGCAGCTTGGACCTCCTCGGACAGGAGGGTTCACCCCTCCACTTT; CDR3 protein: CASSLDLLGQEGSPLHF